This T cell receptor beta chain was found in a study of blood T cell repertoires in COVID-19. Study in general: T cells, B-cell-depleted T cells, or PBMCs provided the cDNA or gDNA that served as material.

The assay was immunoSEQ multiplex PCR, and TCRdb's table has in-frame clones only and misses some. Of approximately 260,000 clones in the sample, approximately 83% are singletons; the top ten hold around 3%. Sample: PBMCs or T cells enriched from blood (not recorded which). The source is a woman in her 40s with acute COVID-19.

CDR3 in DNA: TGTGCCACCAGCAGAGGAATAGGGGGAGGGTTGTACAATGAGCAGTTCTTC. Translating it yields CATSRGIGGGLYNEQFF. The V gene is TRBV15, the J gene TRBJ2-1, with a possible D match to TRBD2 (7 bases). V gave up 1 base and J gave up 4 bases, with 17 bases separating them. This CDR3 contains 17 residues. CDR1 is LNHNV, CDR2 YYDKDF, per germline (reference sequence).